One T cell receptor (beta chain) is described in this entry. Germline V gene lookup returns CDR1 SEHNR and CDR2 FQNEAQ (reference sequence). The CDR3 runs to 16 residues. The V and J ends lost 2 bases and 2 bases, in that order; junction bases with no gene match: 4. These data come from a study of patients and donors after allogeneic stem cell transplantation. TCRdb ran MiXCR on the RT-PCR reads and lists one entry per CDR3 protein. The table shows roughly 200,000 distinct CDR3 sequences, with less than 45% occurring only once. The receptor was derived from a human donor who was either an allogeneic HSCT recipient or a stem cell or donor lymphocyte infusion donor (not recorded which). It is not recorded whose cells these are; they may come from a transplant donor. V usage is TRBV7-9 and J usage is TRBJ1-5; 9 bases align to TRBD1. Sequenced material: blood, either unsorted or a sorted T cell fraction (not recorded which). The CDR3 DNA reads as TGTGCCAGCAGCTTAACAGGGGGCAGGGGCAATCAGCCCCAGCATTTT. It specifies CASSLTGGRGNQPQHF. Supplemented by reference TRBV7-9 and TRBJ1-5, the full variable domain reads DTGVSQNPRHKITKRGQNVTFRCDPISEHNRLYWYRQTLGQGPEFLTYFQNEAQLEKSRLLSDRFSAERPKGSFSTLEIQRTEQGDSAMYLCASSLTGGRGNQPQHFGDGTRLSIL.